The present entry profiles one T cell receptor (beta chain) with its context. Original processing methods: Amplification of reference gene primers was used by the study to estimate nucleated cell counts. Generated by immunoSEQ multiplex PCR, the TCRdb table keeps only in-frame clones and is missing some. V, J and clone size are taken as reported in that table, and D and trimming were inferred from the DNA itself. The sample includes roughly 60,000 clones, 80% to 90% of them seen just once. The data derive from a study of blood T cell repertoires in COVID-19. The wider study: Researchers got acute and convalescent COVID-19 samples from the United States, Italy and Spain. T cells, B-cell-depleted T cells, or PBMCs supplied cDNA or gDNA.

Trimming took 6 bases from V and 2 from J; bases not matched to a gene: 4. The CDR3 has 13 amino acids. The sample was peripheral blood. This receptor was obtained from a woman in her fifties or sixties with acute or convalescent COVID-19. The V gene is TRBV12-3 or TRBV12-4, the J gene TRBJ2-7; 7 bases are shared with TRBD1. The CDR3 DNA sequence: TGTGCCAGCAGCGGAGACAGGGCCTACGAGCAGTACTTC. Translating gives CASSGDRAYEQYF.